One and the same sample provided the 31 T cell receptor beta chains below, sequenced in a study of cytomegalovirus exposure and HLA in healthy donors. Primers for the PCR totalled 60 Vbeta and 13 Jbeta. Using immunoSEQ multiplex PCR, the repertoire was profiled, and TCRdb retains in-frame clones only, with some absent. In the table there are over 130,000 clones, around 79% of which are singletons. The specimen sequenced was PBMCs. These receptors all come from a human donor in good health.

The chain links TRBV7-8 to TRBJ2-5; possibly TRBD1 for D (6 bases). TRBJ2-7 explains the end of the DNA better; the J call may be wrong. Germline values: CDR1 SGHVS, CDR2 FQNEAQ. The CDR3 contains 15 residues. CDR3 sequence (DNA): TGTGCCAGCAGTCCCAACAGGGTCATAAGCCACGAGCAGTACTTC. This codes for CASSPNRVISHEQYF.

The chain couples TRBV19 to TRBJ1-5; possible D gene TRBD1, 5 bases. The germline V and J ends were trimmed by 3 bases and 5 bases, with 14 bases remaining between them. The CDR3 contains 15 residues. CDR1 and CDR2 (germline): LNHDA, SQIVND (reference sequence). The CDR3 loop reads CASSIVRVIDQPQHF. For the CDR3, the DNA is TGTGCCAGTAGTATTGTCAGGGTCATAGATCAGCCCCAGCATTTT.

This rearrangement joins TRBV28 to TRBJ1-5; D uncertain. The CDR3 totals 14 residues. Germline V gene lookup returns CDR1 MDHEN and CDR2 SYDVKM. V lost 4 bases, J lost 0 bases, and 7 bases lay in between. CDR3 residues: CASSSRNSNQPQHF. DNA for the CDR3: TGTGCCAGCAGTTCCAGGAATAGCAATCAGCCCCAGCATTTT.

This clone was recorded once. This chain uses TRBV2 with TRBJ2-3, with 9 bases lining up with TRBD2. CDR3 size: 18 residues. The ends lost 1 base at V and 5 bases at J; junction bases unmatched: 13. Germline assignment: CDR1 SNHLY and CDR2 FYNNEI. Here the CDR3 reads CASSEEGSGGTSQDTQYF. In nucleotides, the CDR3 is TGTGCCAGCAGTGAAGAGGGTAGCGGGGGTACCAGTCAAGATACGCAGTATTTT.

The chain has TRBV2 and TRBJ2-5; 11 nucleotides agree with TRBD2. V was clipped by 7 bases and J by 4 bases; unmatched bases: 2. The CDR3 sequence is 13 residues long. CDR1 is SNHLY and CDR2 is FYNNEI in the germline V gene. The CDR3 coding sequence is TGTGCCAGCAATGGACTAGCGGGAGAGACCCAGTACTTC. Amino acid sequence: CASNGLAGETQYF.

This clone was recorded only once. This chain connects TRBV27 to TRBJ2-1, with D possibly TRBD1 on 6 matching bases. Germline loops: CDR1 MNHEY, CDR2 SMNVEV (reference sequence). The CDR3 is 15 amino acids. Trimming shortened V by 7 bases and J by 0 bases, and 13 bases separated the two germline ends. In nucleotides, the CDR3 is TGTGCCAGCACAAGCCTAGGGGGCTCCTACAATGAGCAGTTCTTC. It specifies CASTSLGGSYNEQFF.

This clone was found once. An end of the junction does not agree with germline; a read error may underlie this. This chain connects TRBV5-8 to TRBJ1-2; D ambiguous. CDR3 size: 14 residues. CDR1 is SGHTS and CDR2 is YDEGEE in the germline V gene. The CDR3 here is CASSYSPKNSGYTF. As DNA, the CDR3 is TGTGCCAGCAGCTATTCCCCTAAAAACTCTGGCTACACCTTC.

The chain joins TRBV18 to TRBJ1-6; D gene unclear. CDR1 and CDR2 (germline): KGHSH, LQKENI. This CDR3 has 16 amino acids. V was trimmed by 2 bases and J by 0 bases, leaving 8 bases between them. CDR3 sequence: CASSPEIFSYNSPLHF. In DNA, the CDR3 is TGTGCCAGCTCACCAGAGATCTTCTCCTATAATTCACCCCTCCACTTT.

In this sample, this clone turned up once. This chain joins TRBV7-6 and TRBJ2-3, with D perhaps matching TRBD2 (7 bases). With 1 base removed from V and 3 bases from J, the gap between germline ends came to 14 bases. This CDR3 spans 16 amino acids. Germline CDR1 reads SGHVS; CDR2 reads FNYEAQ. The CDR3 sequence is CASSLGVGRGTDTQYF. CDR3 nucleotide sequence: TGTGCCAGCAGCTTAGGGGTGGGGAGGGGGACAGATACGCAGTATTTT.

The V and J genes are TRBV5-1 and TRBJ1-4; TRBD1 aligns across 8 bases. The germline V gene encodes CDR1 SGHRS and CDR2 YFSETQ. The CDR3 is 13 amino acids. The trim removed 8 bases at V and 5 bases at J, leaving 5 bases unmatched. CDR3 amino acids: CASRTGFNEKLFF. CDR3 DNA sequence: TGCGCCAGTCGGACAGGGTTCAATGAAAAACTGTTTTTT.

The chain combines TRBV7-8 with TRBJ1-6; tentatively, D is TRBD1 (6 bases). The CDR3 is 17 residues long. Germline CDR1 reads SGHVS; CDR2 reads FQNEAQ. V was trimmed by 3 bases and J by 6 bases, leaving 18 bases between them. The CDR3 spells CASSLAVTGTPNSPLHF. DNA for the CDR3: TGTGCCAGCAGCTTGGCCGTTACCGGGACACCTAATTCACCCCTCCACTTT.

This clone was detected only once. One end of the junction varies from germline; a read error may be responsible. The same CDR3 arises from other DNA sequences in this sample as well. The chain is built from TRBV19 and TRBJ1-1; D is uncertain. The CDR3 has 12 amino acids. Germline CDR1 and CDR2: LNHDA and SQIVND (reference sequence). CDR3 DNA: TGTGCTAGTAGTCCCGGCGGAATTGAAGCTTTCTTT. It yields the protein CASSPGGIEAFF.

This clone was detected once. The chain joins TRBV23-1 to TRBJ2-5, with D uncertain. TRBV23-1 qualifies as an ORF whose function is uncertain. This CDR3 contains 13 residues. Between the trimmed V and J ends, which lost 0 bases and 3 bases, there was a span of 5 bases. The CDR3 is CASSQSTEETQYF. CDR3 DNA: TGCGCCAGCAGTCAATCCACTGAAGAGACCCAGTACTTC.

As regards this clone: The junction does not match germline at one end; this may be a read error. The chain joins TRBV12-5 to TRBJ2-1, with no clear D. Germline CDR1 is LGHNT and CDR2 is FRNRAP. The CDR3 has 13 amino acids. The CDR3 sequence is CASSLSSSNEQFF. The CDR3 DNA sequence: TGTGCTAGTAGTTTGTCCTCCAGTAATGAGCAGTTCTTC.

The gene calls are TRBV5-1 and TRBJ1-1, with 8 bases fitting TRBD1. There are 19 residues in the CDR3. Germline V CDR1 and CDR2: SGHRS, YFSETQ. After removal of 4 bases from V and 0 bases from J, the junction contained 17 bases not matched to a gene. CDR3 coding DNA: TGCGCCAGCAGCCTATGGGACAGGAGACATCCAACCTTGAACACTGAAGCTTTCTTT. It yields the protein CASSLWDRRHPTLNTEAFF.

CDR3 DNA sequence: TGTGCCAGCAGAGCCGGGGGTCTCGACAATGAGCAGTTCTTC. Protein sequence: CASRAGGLDNEQFF. V is TRBV28 and J is TRBJ2-1, with D tentatively TRBD2 (6 bases). The length of the CDR3 is 14 residues. Germline loops: CDR1 MDHEN, CDR2 SYDVKM. Trimming shortened V by 6 bases and J by 5 bases, and 14 bases separated the two germline ends.

This clone is a singleton in its sample. V is TRBV5-1 and J is TRBJ1-6; D gene ambiguous. V dropped 1 base and J dropped 0 bases, with 8 bases sitting between them. CDR3 size: 16 residues. Germline V gives CDR1 SGHRS, CDR2 YFSETQ. The CDR3 reads CASSLNQNSYNSPLHF. The CDR3 DNA is TGCGCCAGCAGCTTGAACCAGAACTCCTATAATTCACCCCTCCACTTT. Full variable domain (outside the CDR3, taken from reference TRBV5-1 and TRBJ1-6): KAGVTQTPRYLIKTRGQQVTLSCSPISGHRSVSWYQQTPGQGLQFLFEYFSETQRNKGNFPGRFSGRQFSNSRSEMNVSTLELGDSALYLCASSLNQNSYNSPLHFGNGTRLTVT.

This clone has only a few counts. The CDR3 spells CASSFSPGTGYNEQFF. CDR3 in DNA: TGTGCCAGCAGCTTCTCACCCGGGACAGGCTACAATGAGCAGTTCTTC. This chain connects TRBV7-2 to TRBJ2-1, with 8 positions matching TRBD1. CDR1 and CDR2 (germline): SGHTA, FQGNSA. This CDR3 has 16 amino acids. V lost 3 bases to trimming and J lost 3 bases; unmatched junction nucleotides: 7.

J is TRBJ2-2 and V is TRBV6-5; weak D call: TRBD1 (6 bases). Germline V gene lookup returns CDR1 MNHEY and CDR2 SVGAGI. V lost 2 bases to trimming and J lost 0 bases, with 7 bases between them. This CDR3 has 15 residues. Here the CDR3 reads CASSYRTANTGELFF. The CDR3 bases are TGTGCCAGCAGTTACAGGACAGCGAACACCGGGGAGCTGTTTTTT.

The gene calls are TRBV7-2 and TRBJ2-7, with D unclear. V was shortened by 2 bases and J by 2 bases, with 13 bases between the two germline ends. The CDR3 is 15 amino acids. Germline V CDR1 and CDR2: SGHTA, FQGNSA. The CDR3 region is CASSLSSPSPYEQYF. The CDR3 coding sequence is TGTGCCAGCAGCTTAAGTAGCCCGTCCCCCTACGAGCAGTACTTC.

The chain carries TRBV6-1 and TRBJ1-5; D uncertain. Trimming shortened V by 4 bases and J by 13 bases, and 11 bases separated the two germline ends. Germline CDR1 and CDR2: MNHNS and SASEGT. The CDR3 is made up of 11 amino acids. The CDR3 DNA sequence: TGTGCCAGCAGTGTACCCCGGGAGCAGCATTTT. It translates to CASSVPREQHF.

The V gene is TRBV2, the J gene TRBJ2-5; possibly TRBD1 for D (6 bases). The V end was cut by 6 bases, the J end by 0 bases, with 11 bases between. This CDR3 is 14 amino acids long. Germline V gene sequence: CDR1 SNHLY, CDR2 FYNNEI. The CDR3 loop is CASRAGTYQETQYF. The DNA for the CDR3 is TGTGCCAGCAGGGCCGGGACATACCAAGAGACCCAGTACTTC.

The rearrangement links TRBV27 to TRBJ1-1, with D possibly TRBD1 on 5 matching bases. This CDR3 spans 13 amino acids. V lost 3 bases to trimming and J lost 4 bases, with 9 bases between them. From germline, CDR1 is MNHEY and CDR2 SMNVEV (reference sequence). The CDR3 region is CASSFRGGTEAFF. CDR3 nucleotide sequence: TGTGCCAGCAGTTTCCGGGGGGGCACTGAAGCTTTCTTT.

The rearrangement joins TRBV4-1 to TRBJ1-2; 7 nucleotides line up with TRBD1. The junction had 17 bases not matched to a gene; V was cut back by 5 bases and J by 8 bases. The length of the CDR3 is 16 residues. Germline CDR1 reads MGHRA; CDR2 reads YSYEKL. CDR3 residues: CASSNGTAPPLGGYTF. The CDR3 bases are TGCGCCAGCAGCAACGGGACAGCCCCTCCCCTAGGGGGCTACACCTTC.

The rearrangement joins TRBV7-6 to TRBJ2-3; a weak D match, TRBD2 (6 bases). CDR1 and CDR2 from the germline V gene are SGHVS and FNYEAQ. V lost 2 bases, J lost 5 bases, and 17 bases lay in between. The CDR3 loop spans 16 amino acids. In nucleotides, the CDR3 is TGTGCCAGCAGCTTAACCCGGGACCCGGGGGTAGATACGCAGTATTTT. It encodes CASSLTRDPGVDTQYF.

The V call is TRBV19, the J call TRBJ2-5, with D hard to call. Germline CDR1 LNHDA, CDR2 SQIVND (reference sequence). The germline V and J ends were trimmed by 4 bases and 0 bases, with 6 bases remaining between them. There are 13 residues in the CDR3. CDR3 region: CASSTSHQETQYF. The CDR3 DNA is TGTGCCAGTAGTACGAGCCACCAAGAGACCCAGTACTTC.

This chain links TRBV9 with TRBJ2-7, with D possibly TRBD2 on 7 matching bases. The CDR3 has 14 amino acids. The V gene's germline CDR1 is SGDLS and CDR2 YYNGEE. Trimming removed 2 bases at V and 3 bases at J, with 12 bases between. The CDR3 loop reads CASSVAGADYEQYF. The CDR3 region has the DNA TGTGCCAGCAGCGTCGCGGGGGCGGACTACGAGCAGTACTTC. Full variable domain (outside the CDR3, taken from reference TRBV9 and TRBJ2-7): DSGVTQTPKHLITATGQRVTLRCSPRSGDLSVYWYQQSLDQGLQFLIQYYNGEERAKGNILERFSAQQFPDLHSELNLSSLELGDSALYFCASSVAGADYEQYFGPGTRLTVT.

The chain carries TRBV6-5 and TRBJ1-1; no reliable D call. The CDR3 runs 14 residues. V was clipped by 6 bases and J by 7 bases, with 18 bases between them. CDR1 is MNHEY and CDR2 is SVGAGI in the germline V gene. CDR3 DNA: TGTGCCAGCAGCCAGAAATGGGCCGGGAGTGAAGCTTTCTTT. It specifies CASSQKWAGSEAFF.

This rearrangement joins TRBV5-1 to TRBJ1-2, with 8 bases fitting TRBD1. Germline CDR1 SGHRS, CDR2 YFSETQ. CDR3 length: 15 residues. V shed 2 bases and J 4 bases; nucleotides not matched to a gene: 7. CDR3 DNA: TGCGCCAGCAGCTTAGCAGGGGGCGCAGGCTATGGCTACACCTTC. Protein product: CASSLAGGAGYGYTF.

This clone is a singleton in its sample. The chain combines TRBV29-1 with TRBJ2-6; D perhaps matches TRBD2 (5 bases). V was trimmed by 5 bases and J by 3 bases, leaving 20 bases between them. The CDR3 contains 17 residues. Germline CDR1 and CDR2: SQVTM and ANQGSEA. This CDR3 is CSVQFGREPVGANVLTF. For the CDR3, the DNA is TGCAGCGTTCAGTTCGGACGGGAACCTGTTGGGGCCAACGTCCTGACTTTC.

The chain recombines TRBV6-1 with TRBJ1-4; tentatively, D is TRBD1 (6 bases). V lost 3 bases, J lost 5 bases, and 13 bases lay in between. The CDR3 consists of 15 residues. CDR1 and CDR2 (germline): MNHNS, SASEGT. CDR3 sequence reads: CASSDLGQSNEKLFF. The CDR3 nucleotides read TGTGCCAGCAGTGATCTAGGACAGTCAAATGAAAAACTGTTTTTT.